This T cell receptor beta chain originates from a study of blood T cell repertoires in COVID-19. Overall study: T cells, B-cell-depleted T cells, or PBMCs supplied cDNA or gDNA.

The CDR3 consists of 13 residues. V was trimmed by 2 bases and J by 8 bases, leaving 10 bases between them. The germline CDR1 and CDR2 sequences are PRHDT and FYEKMQ (reference sequence). The study drew participants aged about 18 to 95 years from 20 to 30 US areas. Participant-given clinical history determined each cohort assignment. For recovered donors of Cohort 3, there were two negative PCRs, clearance, or symptom resolution. Generated by immunoSEQ multiplex PCR, the TCRdb table keeps only in-frame clones and is missing some. There are around 150,000 clones in the sample; 65% to 85% occur only once, and about 5.6% lies in the top ten.

This TCR was sampled from a man between 40 and 49 years old who had recovered from COVID-19. The sequenced sample was PBMCs or T cells enriched from blood (not recorded which). The chain uses TRBV13 and TRBJ1-5, with D hard to call. In DNA, the CDR3 is TGTGCCAGCAGCTTACCCCCCCGAGAGCCCCAGCATTTT. Amino acids: CASSLPPREPQHF. The entire variable domain, with the rest obtained from reference TRBV13 and TRBJ1-5, is as follows: AAGVIQSPRHLIKEKRETATLKCYPIPRHDTVYWYQQGPGQDPQFLISFYEKMQSDKGSIPDRFSAQQFSDYHSELNMSSLELGDSALYFCASSLPPREPQHFGDGTRLSIL.